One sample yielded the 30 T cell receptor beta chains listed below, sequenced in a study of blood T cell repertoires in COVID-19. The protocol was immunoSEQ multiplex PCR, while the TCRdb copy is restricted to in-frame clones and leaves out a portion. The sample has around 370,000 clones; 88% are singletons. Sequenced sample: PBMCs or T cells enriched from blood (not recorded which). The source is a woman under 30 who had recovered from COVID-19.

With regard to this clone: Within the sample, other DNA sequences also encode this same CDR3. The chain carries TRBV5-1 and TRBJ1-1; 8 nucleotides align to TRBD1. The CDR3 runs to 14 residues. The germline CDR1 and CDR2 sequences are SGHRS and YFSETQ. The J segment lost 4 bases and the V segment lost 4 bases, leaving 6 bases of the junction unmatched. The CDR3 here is CASSLGQGGTEAFF. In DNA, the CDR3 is TGCGCCAGCAGCCTAGGACAGGGCGGCACTGAAGCTTTCTTT.

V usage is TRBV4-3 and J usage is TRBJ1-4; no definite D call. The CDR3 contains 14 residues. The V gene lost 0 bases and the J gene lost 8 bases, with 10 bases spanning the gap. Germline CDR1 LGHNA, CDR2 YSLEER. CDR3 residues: CASSQEVTYEKLFF. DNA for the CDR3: TGCGCCAGCAGCCAAGAAGTTACCTACGAAAAACTGTTTTTT.

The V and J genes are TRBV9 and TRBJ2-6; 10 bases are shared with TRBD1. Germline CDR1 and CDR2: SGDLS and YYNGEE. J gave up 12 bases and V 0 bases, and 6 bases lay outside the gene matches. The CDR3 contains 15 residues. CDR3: CASSVAPDRGSVLTF. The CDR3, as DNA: TGTGCCAGCAGCGTAGCCCCGGACAGGGGGAGCGTCCTGACTTTC.

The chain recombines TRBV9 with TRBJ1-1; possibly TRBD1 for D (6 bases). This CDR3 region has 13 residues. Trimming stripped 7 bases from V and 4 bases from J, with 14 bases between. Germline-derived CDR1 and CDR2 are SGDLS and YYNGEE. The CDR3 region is CASGKGQSTEAFF. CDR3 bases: TGTGCCAGCGGAAAAGGACAGTCCACTGAAGCTTTCTTT.

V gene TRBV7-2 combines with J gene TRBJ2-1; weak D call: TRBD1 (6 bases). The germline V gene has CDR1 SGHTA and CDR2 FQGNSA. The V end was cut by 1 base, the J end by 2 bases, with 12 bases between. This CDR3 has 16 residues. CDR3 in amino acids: CASSLVPQGTYNEQFF. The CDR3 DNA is TGTGCCAGCAGCTTAGTCCCGCAGGGGACCTACAATGAGCAGTTCTTC.

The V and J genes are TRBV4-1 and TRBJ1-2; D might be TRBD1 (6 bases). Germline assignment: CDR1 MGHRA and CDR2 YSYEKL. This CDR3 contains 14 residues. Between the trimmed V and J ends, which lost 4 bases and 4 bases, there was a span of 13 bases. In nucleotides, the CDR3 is TGCGCCAGCAGCCCGCGGGGGCTGTCCTATGGCTACACCTTC. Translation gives CASSPRGLSYGYTF.

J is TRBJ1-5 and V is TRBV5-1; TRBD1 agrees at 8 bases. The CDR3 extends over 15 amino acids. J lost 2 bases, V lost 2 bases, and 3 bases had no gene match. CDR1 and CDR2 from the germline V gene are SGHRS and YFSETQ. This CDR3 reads CASSLQGDGNQPQHF. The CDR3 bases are TGCGCCAGCAGCTTACAGGGGGATGGCAATCAGCCCCAGCATTTT.

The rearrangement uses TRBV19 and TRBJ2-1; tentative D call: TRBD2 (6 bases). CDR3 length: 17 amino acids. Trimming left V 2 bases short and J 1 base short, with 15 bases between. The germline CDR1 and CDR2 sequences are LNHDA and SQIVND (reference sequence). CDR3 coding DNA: TGTGCCAGTAGTATATTTGGGGGGTCCCAATCCTACAATGAGCAGTTCTTC. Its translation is CASSIFGGSQSYNEQFF.

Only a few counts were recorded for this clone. The CDR3 DNA follows: TGTGCCAGCACCGGAGCAGCCTACGAGCAGTACTTC. The encoded protein is CASTGAAYEQYF. The chain employs TRBV2 and TRBJ2-7; unclear D gene. The CDR3 contains 12 residues. Trimming took 7 bases from V and 2 from J, leaving 9 bases between them. Germline V gene sequence: CDR1 SNHLY, CDR2 FYNNEI.

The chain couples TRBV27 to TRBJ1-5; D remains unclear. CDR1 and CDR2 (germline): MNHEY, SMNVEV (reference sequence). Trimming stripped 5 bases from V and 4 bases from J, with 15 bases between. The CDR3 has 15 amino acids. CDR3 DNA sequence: TGTGCCAGCAGTCCCTCGGGAGGTCCAAATCAGCCCCAGCATTTT. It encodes CASSPSGGPNQPQHF.

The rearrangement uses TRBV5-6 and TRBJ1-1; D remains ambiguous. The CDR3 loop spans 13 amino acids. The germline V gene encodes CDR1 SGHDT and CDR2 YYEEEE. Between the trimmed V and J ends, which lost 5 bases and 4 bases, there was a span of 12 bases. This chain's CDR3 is CASSPRPSTEAFF. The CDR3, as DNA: TGTGCCAGCAGTCCGCGGCCATCCACTGAAGCTTTCTTT. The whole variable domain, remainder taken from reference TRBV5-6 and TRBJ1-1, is DAGVTQSPTHLIKTRGQQVTLRCSPKSGHDTVSWYQQALGQGPQFIFQYYEEEERQRGNFPDRFSGHQFPNYSSELNVNALLLGDSALYLCASSPRPSTEAFFGQGTRLTVV.

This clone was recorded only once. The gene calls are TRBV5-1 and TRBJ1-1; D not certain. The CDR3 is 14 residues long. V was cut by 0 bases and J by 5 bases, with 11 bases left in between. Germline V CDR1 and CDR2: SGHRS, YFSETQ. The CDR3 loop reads CASSLDLGGTEAFF. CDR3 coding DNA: TGCGCCAGCAGCTTGGATCTAGGTGGTACTGAAGCTTTCTTT.

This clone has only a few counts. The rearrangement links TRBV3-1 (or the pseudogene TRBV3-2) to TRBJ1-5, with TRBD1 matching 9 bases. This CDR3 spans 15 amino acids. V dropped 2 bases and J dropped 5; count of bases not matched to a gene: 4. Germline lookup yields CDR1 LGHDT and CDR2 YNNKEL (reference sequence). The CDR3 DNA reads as TGTGCCAGCAGCCAAATGGGACAGGGACATCAGCCCCAGCATTTT. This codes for CASSQMGQGHQPQHF.

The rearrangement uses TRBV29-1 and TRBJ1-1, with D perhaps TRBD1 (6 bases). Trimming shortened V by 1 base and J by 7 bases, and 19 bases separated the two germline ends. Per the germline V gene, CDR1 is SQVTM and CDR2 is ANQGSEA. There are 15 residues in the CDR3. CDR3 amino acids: CSVEVGLHREGEAFF. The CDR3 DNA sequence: TGCAGCGTTGAAGTAGGCTTGCACAGGGAGGGTGAAGCTTTCTTT.

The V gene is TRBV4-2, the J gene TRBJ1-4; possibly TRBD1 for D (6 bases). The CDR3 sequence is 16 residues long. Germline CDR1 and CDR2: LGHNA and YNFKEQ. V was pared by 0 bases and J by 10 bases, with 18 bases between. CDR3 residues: CASSQETGQWSGKLFF. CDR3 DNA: TGTGCCAGCAGCCAAGAAACCGGACAGTGGTCCGGAAAACTGTTTTTT.

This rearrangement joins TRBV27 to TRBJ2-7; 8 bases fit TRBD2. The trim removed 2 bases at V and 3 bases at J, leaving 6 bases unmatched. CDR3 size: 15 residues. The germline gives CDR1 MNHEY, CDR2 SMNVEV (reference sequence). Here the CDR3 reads CASSLVLADNYEQYF. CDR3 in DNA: TGTGCCAGCAGTTTAGTACTAGCGGATAACTACGAGCAGTACTTC.

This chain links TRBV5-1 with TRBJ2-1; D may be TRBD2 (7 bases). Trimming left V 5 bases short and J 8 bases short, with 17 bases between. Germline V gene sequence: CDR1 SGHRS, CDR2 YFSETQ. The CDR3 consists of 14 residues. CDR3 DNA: TGCGCCAGCAGACGACCTGAGGGGGGGCATGAGCAGTTCTTC. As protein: CASRRPEGGHEQFF.

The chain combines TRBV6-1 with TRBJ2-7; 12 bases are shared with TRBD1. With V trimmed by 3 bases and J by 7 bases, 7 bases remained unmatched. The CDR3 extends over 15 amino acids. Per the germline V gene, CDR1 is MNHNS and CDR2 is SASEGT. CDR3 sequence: CASSETGTGGLEQYF. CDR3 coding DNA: TGTGCCAGCAGTGAGACCGGGACAGGGGGCTTGGAGCAGTACTTC.

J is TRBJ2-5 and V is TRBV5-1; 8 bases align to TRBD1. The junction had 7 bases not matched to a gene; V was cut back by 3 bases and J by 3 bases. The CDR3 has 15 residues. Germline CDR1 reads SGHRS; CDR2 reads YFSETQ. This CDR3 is CASSSRTGRKETQYF. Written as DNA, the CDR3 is TGCGCCAGCAGCTCACGGACAGGGAGGAAAGAGACCCAGTACTTC.

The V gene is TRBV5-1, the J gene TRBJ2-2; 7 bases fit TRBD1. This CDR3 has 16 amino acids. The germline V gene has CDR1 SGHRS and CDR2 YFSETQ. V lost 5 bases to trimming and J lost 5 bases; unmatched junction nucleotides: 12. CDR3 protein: CASRNALPGGTGELFF. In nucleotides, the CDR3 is TGCGCCAGCAGAAATGCCCTGCCAGGGGGAACCGGGGAGCTGTTTTTT.

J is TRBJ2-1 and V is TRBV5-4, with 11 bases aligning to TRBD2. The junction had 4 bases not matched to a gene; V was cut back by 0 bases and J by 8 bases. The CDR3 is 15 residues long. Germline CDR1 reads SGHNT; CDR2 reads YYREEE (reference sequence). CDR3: CASSLGVTSGDEQFF. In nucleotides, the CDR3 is TGTGCCAGCAGCTTGGGGGTGACTAGCGGGGATGAGCAGTTCTTC.

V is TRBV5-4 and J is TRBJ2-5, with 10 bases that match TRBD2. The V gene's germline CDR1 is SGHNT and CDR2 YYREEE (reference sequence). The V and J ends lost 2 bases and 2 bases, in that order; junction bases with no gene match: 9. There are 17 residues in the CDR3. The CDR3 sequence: CASSFDHLAGDQETQYF. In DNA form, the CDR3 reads TGTGCCAGCAGCTTCGATCACCTAGCGGGGGATCAAGAGACCCAGTACTTC.

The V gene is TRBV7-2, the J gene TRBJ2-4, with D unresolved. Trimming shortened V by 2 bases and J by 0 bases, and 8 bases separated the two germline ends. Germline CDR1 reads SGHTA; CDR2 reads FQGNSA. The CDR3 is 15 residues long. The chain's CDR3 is CASSLSALAKNIQYF. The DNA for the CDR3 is TGTGCCAGCAGCTTATCTGCACTAGCCAAAAACATTCAGTACTTC.

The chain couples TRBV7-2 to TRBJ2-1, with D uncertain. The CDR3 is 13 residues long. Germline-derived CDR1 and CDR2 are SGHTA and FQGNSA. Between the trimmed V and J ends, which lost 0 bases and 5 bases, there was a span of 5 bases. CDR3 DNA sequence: TGTGCCAGCAGCTTAGCTATAAACAATGAGCAGTTCTTC. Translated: CASSLAINNEQFF.

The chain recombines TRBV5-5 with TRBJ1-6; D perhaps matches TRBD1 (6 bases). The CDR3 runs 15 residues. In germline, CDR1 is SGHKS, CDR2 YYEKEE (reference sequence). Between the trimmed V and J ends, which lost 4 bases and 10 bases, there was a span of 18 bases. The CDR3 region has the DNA TGTGCCAGCAGCCCACAGGGAGCGGTTGGATCACCCCTCCACTTT. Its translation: CASSPQGAVGSPLHF.

CDR3 loop: CAHPGTGPGYTF. CDR3 sequence (DNA): TGTGCCCACCCCGGGACAGGGCCTGGCTACACCTTC. The V and J genes are TRBV2 and TRBJ1-2, with 9 bases matching TRBD1. Trimming took 11 bases from V and 7 from J; bases not matched to a gene: 8. The CDR3 length is 12 residues. The germline V gene has CDR1 SNHLY and CDR2 FYNNEI.

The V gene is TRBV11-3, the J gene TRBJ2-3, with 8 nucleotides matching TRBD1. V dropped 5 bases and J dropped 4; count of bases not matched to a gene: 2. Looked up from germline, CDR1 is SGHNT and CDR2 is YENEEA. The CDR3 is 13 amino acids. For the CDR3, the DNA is TGTGCCAGCAGCCCGGGACAGGCAGATACGCAGTATTTT. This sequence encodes CASSPGQADTQYF.

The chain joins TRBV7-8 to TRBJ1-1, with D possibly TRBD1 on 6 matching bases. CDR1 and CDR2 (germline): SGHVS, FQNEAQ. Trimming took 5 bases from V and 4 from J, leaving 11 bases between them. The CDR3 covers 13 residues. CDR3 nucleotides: TGTGCCAGCAGCCCGACAGGAGTCACTGAAGCTTTCTTT. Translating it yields CASSPTGVTEAFF.

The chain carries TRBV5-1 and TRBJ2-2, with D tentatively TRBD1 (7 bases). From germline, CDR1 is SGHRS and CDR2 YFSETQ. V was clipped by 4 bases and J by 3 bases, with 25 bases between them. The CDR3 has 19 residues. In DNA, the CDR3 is TGCGCCAGCAGCCACTTGGGGGGCGTGGGGACAGAGCACACCGGGGAGCTGTTTTTT. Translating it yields CASSHLGGVGTEHTGELFF.

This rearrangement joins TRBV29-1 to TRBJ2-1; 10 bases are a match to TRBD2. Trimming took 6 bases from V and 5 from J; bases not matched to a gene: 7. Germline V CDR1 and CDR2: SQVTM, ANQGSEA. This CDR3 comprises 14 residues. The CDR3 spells CSVKTSGANNEQFF. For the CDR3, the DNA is TGCAGCGTGAAAACTAGCGGGGCCAACAATGAGCAGTTCTTC.